This T cell receptor beta chain was obtained from a study of OX40 agonist ivuxolimab in advanced cancers. About the study: The dose-escalation group included hepatocellular carcinoma, melanoma, renal cell carcinoma and head and neck cancer. Prior checkpoint blockade (anti-PD-1, anti-PD-L1 or anti-CTLA-4) was permitted; approximately 40% had it.

Study results and limitations: Relatively little clonal expansion, among the lowest observed, appeared in partial responders at 0.1-3.0 mg/kg.

Worth noting for this clone: Its antigen is not known. A junction end diverges from the germline sequence, so it may reflect a read error.

Exclusion of a patient followed from autoimmune disease history or systemic immunosuppression. The CDR3 contains 12 residues. The germline CDR1 and CDR2 sequences are MNHEY and SVGAGI. Sequencing used immunoSEQ multiplex PCR; TCRdb keeps in-frame clones, though not all of them. This sample carries more than 95,000 clones, around nine tenths of them seen once, and the ten largest clones take roughly 0.31%. The receptor comes from an adult with an advanced solid tumor such as melanoma, head and neck, liver or kidney cancer. This sequence joins TRBV6-5 and TRBJ1-1; D is unclear. Material: CD4+ or CD8+ T cells sorted from blood, obtained in a trial of the OX40 agonist ivuxolimab. CDR3 amino acids: CAISEGLGDAFF. The CDR3 nucleotides read TGTGCCATCAGTGAAGGTTTAGGTGACGCTTTCTTT.